The T cell receptor (beta chain) under discussion was sequenced for a study of blood T cell repertoires in COVID-19. Study context: Donors in the United States, Italy and Spain gave samples during acute or convalescent COVID-19. PBMCs, B-cell-depleted T cells, or T cells provided the cDNA or gDNA that made up the material.

How the authors handled the data: Nucleated cell counts were estimated from reference gene primer amplification. Sequencing used immunoSEQ multiplex PCR; TCRdb keeps in-frame clones, though not all of them. V and J calls and clone size are as listed in that table; D and trimming were resolved from the DNA. This table has a few hundred thousand clones, about 87% appearing once. The CDR3 runs to 13 residues. Germline V gives CDR1 MDHEN, CDR2 SYDVKM. V trimming: 6 bases; J trimming: 5 bases; junction bases outside the gene matches: 6. This receptor was taken from a woman aged 25 to 39 who had recovered from COVID-19. The sequenced material came from peripheral blood. The chain couples TRBV28 to TRBJ1-2; 7 positions agree with TRBD1. For the CDR3, the DNA is TGTGCCAGCAGCCGGGACAGAATTTATGGCTACACCTTC. Its translation is CASSRDRIYGYTF.